These 16 T cell receptor beta chains came from one sample sequenced in a study of PD-1 blockade in classical Hodgkin lymphoma. Time point meaning: cycle 4 day 1 (C4D1), after less than 7 weeks of nivolumab. Relapse was seen in all patients after autologous stem cell transplantation, and brentuximab vedotin exposure was variable. Method: immunoSEQ multiplex PCR; TCRdb's copy keeps in-frame clones and lacks some. The table includes roughly 64,000 clones, around nine tenths detected once. This specimen was peripheral blood mononuclear cells (PBMCs), taken before the fourth cycle of nivolumab. All receptors come from a human donor with classical Hodgkin lymphoma.

The chain carries TRBV5-1 and TRBJ2-5; D possibly corresponds to TRBD2 (6 bases). Germline CDR1 reads SGHRS; CDR2 reads YFSETQ. Trimming shortened V by 4 bases and J by 7 bases, and 14 bases separated the two germline ends. The length of the CDR3 is 13 residues. CDR3 DNA sequence: TGCGCCAGCAGCCCGCCAGCCGGGGGGACCCAGTACTTC. It encodes CASSPPAGGTQYF.

The chain recombines TRBV6-5 with TRBJ2-5, with D perhaps TRBD1 (6 bases). The CDR3 runs to 13 residues. Trimming removed 6 bases at V and 2 bases at J, with 10 bases between. Germline loops: CDR1 MNHEY, CDR2 SVGAGI. CDR3 sequence: CASSPGHQETQYF. Written as DNA, the CDR3 is TGTGCCAGCAGCCCGGGACATCAAGAGACCCAGTACTTC.

The chain couples TRBV6-5 to TRBJ1-1; D gene unclear. V gave up 2 bases and J gave up 5 bases, with 3 bases separating them. The V gene's germline CDR1 is MNHEY and CDR2 SVGAGI. CDR3 length: 11 amino acids. Here the CDR3 DNA reads TGTGCCAGCAGTTACAGGACTGAAGCTTTCTTT. Its translation: CASSYRTEAFF.

The chain recombines TRBV10-2 with TRBJ2-2; TRBD2 matches at 10 bases. Germline V CDR1 and CDR2: WSHSY, SAAADI. This CDR3 is built from 18 residues. Germline trimming cut 0 bases from V and 4 bases from J; bases unmatched to any gene: 8. The CDR3 reads CASSESILAGAGTGELFF. In DNA, the CDR3 is TGCGCCAGCAGTGAGTCGATTCTAGCGGGAGCGGGCACCGGGGAGCTGTTTTTT.

In nucleotides, the CDR3 is TGTGCCAGTAGGCCCGGGGGAGGCACTGAAGCTTTCTTT. This translates into CASRPGGGTEAFF. The rearrangement links TRBV19 to TRBJ1-1; perhaps TRBD1 as D (5 bases). The CDR3 has 13 amino acids. The ends were cut back, 6 bases at V and 4 bases at J, with 12 bases in the middle. Germline V gene sequence: CDR1 LNHDA, CDR2 SQIVND (reference sequence).

This clone is a singleton in its sample. The V gene is TRBV7-9, the J gene TRBJ2-7; TRBD1 matches 8 bases. V shed 8 bases, J shed 4 bases, and the junction held 7 bases outside the gene matches. In germline, CDR1 is SEHNR, CDR2 FQNEAQ (reference sequence). There are 13 residues in the CDR3. The CDR3 DNA sequence: TGTGCCAGCGGACAGGGAGATCCGTACGAGCAGTACTTC. Translating it yields CASGQGDPYEQYF. The full variable domain, its missing parts supplied by reference TRBV7-9 and TRBJ2-7, is DTGVSQNPRHKITKRGQNVTFRCDPISEHNRLYWYRQTLGQGPEFLTYFQNEAQLEKSRLLSDRFSAERPKGSFSTLEIQRTEQGDSAMYLCASGQGDPYEQYFGPGTRLTVT.

A few counts support this clone. V is TRBV29-1 and J is TRBJ1-1; TRBD1 matches 7 bases. Germline lookup yields CDR1 SQVTM and CDR2 ANQGSEA. The CDR3 totals 13 residues. Germline trimming cut 4 bases from V and 6 bases from J; bases unmatched to any gene: 8. For the CDR3, the DNA is TGCAGCGTTGGGCAGGGGGTGAGGGCTGAAGCTTTCTTT. It codes for CSVGQGVRAEAFF.

The CDR3 reads CAWEGLAGGNSYNEQFF. CDR3 DNA sequence: TGTGCCTGGGAGGGACTAGCGGGAGGGAACTCCTACAATGAGCAGTTCTTC. The chain links TRBV30 to TRBJ2-1; the match to TRBD2 covers 16 bases. The CDR3 length is 17 residues. Trimming at V came to 5 bases and at J to 0 bases, leaving 4 bases not matched to a gene. Germline V gene data show CDR1 as GTSNPN and CDR2 as SVGIG (reference sequence).

The chain links TRBV21-1 to TRBJ2-3; the table calls TRBD1, which could not be checked here. TRBV21-1 is termed a pseudogene. The CDR3 is made up of 16 amino acids. CDR3 amino acids: CASSKRGTPRDPTQYF. CDR3 nucleotide sequence: TGTGCCAGCAGCAAAAGGGGTACCCCCCGAGACCCTACGCAGTATTTT.

This chain connects TRBV6-5 to TRBJ2-1; 11 bases match TRBD2. This CDR3 is 14 amino acids long. The V segment lost 3 bases and the J segment 7 bases; nucleotides outside the gene matches: 2. Germline-derived CDR1 and CDR2 are MNHEY and SVGAGI. CDR3 in amino acids: CASSYSGGANEQFF. CDR3 nucleotide sequence: TGTGCCAGCAGTTATAGCGGGGGGGCGAATGAGCAGTTCTTC.

This chain uses TRBV5-4 with TRBJ2-3; 7 bases are a match to TRBD1. Germline V gene sequence: CDR1 SGHNT, CDR2 YYREEE (reference sequence). There are 15 residues in the CDR3. V was pared by 4 bases and J by 0 bases, with 5 bases of the junction left unmatched. CDR3 protein: CASSLNRGSTDTQYF. The CDR3 DNA follows: TGTGCCAGCAGCCTGAACAGGGGCAGCACAGATACGCAGTATTTT.

The J gene is TRBJ1-1, the V gene TRBV6-1; D is uncertain. This CDR3 comprises 11 residues. Trimming took off 9 bases at V and 5 bases at J, with 10 bases between the two ends. The germline CDR1 and CDR2 sequences are MNHNS and SASEGT. DNA of the CDR3: TGTGCCAGTCGGATGGGGACTGAAGCTTTCTTT. Amino acids: CASRMGTEAFF.

The rearrangement links TRBV7-9 to TRBJ1-4; D call uncertain. This CDR3 region has 11 residues. Germline CDR1 is SEHNR and CDR2 is FQNEAQ (reference sequence). V lost 3 bases and J lost 9, with 5 bases in between. This CDR3 reads CASSFPQKLFF. For the CDR3, the DNA is TGTGCCAGCAGCTTCCCTCAAAAACTGTTTTTT.

V is TRBV7-2 and J is TRBJ1-3, with a weak D call TRBD1 (5 bases). The V and J ends lost 5 bases and 0 bases respectively, with 11 bases between them. The CDR3 extends over 15 amino acids. Per the germline V gene, CDR1 is SGHTA and CDR2 is FQGNSA. This chain's CDR3 is CASSSRAFSGNTIYF. CDR3 nucleotide sequence: TGTGCCAGCAGCAGCAGGGCTTTCTCTGGAAACACCATATATTTT.

This clone has only one observation. The rearrangement links TRBV19 to TRBJ1-2; D may be TRBD1 (5 bases). The ends were cut back, 3 bases at V and 4 bases at J, with 18 bases in the middle. Germline V CDR1 and CDR2: LNHDA, SQIVND (reference sequence). This CDR3 is 16 amino acids long. CDR3: CASSMAGPGLGYGYTF. The CDR3 DNA is TGTGCCAGTAGTATGGCAGGGCCCGGATTGGGCTATGGCTACACCTTC.

V and J are TRBV30 and TRBJ2-5, with 12 bases lining up with TRBD2. The V gene's germline CDR1 is GTSNPN and CDR2 SVGIG (reference sequence). The CDR3 sequence is 14 residues long. The junction had 3 bases not matched to a gene; V was cut back by 0 bases and J by 7 bases. The chain's CDR3 is CAWSVSTSGRTQYF. Here the CDR3 DNA reads TGTGCCTGGAGTGTATCGACTAGCGGGAGGACCCAGTACTTC.